The 18 T cell receptor beta chains below come from one sample, sequenced in a study of CD8+ T cells in alopecia areata. Investigators isolated RNA and reverse transcribed it into cDNA to act as the sequencing template. The table came from immunoSEQ multiplex PCR; TCRdb's copy has only in-frame clones and leaves some out. The table lists approximately 150,000 clones, approximately 60% of them singletons. The sequenced material came from CD4+ T cells sorted from blood. Receptors were obtained from a human donor in good health.

There are a few counts of this clone. The chain links TRBV10-3 to TRBJ1-1, with unresolved D. Germline assignment: CDR1 ENHRY and CDR2 SYGVKD. V was clipped by 6 bases and J by 3 bases, with 11 bases between them. This CDR3 contains 13 residues. The CDR3 DNA reads as TGTGCCATCAGGGGAGGGAAGGACACTGAAGCTTTCTTT. This sequence encodes CAIRGGKDTEAFF.

This clone was counted only a few times. This CDR3 is CASSFNPSTLSTETQYF. The CDR3 coding sequence is TGCGCCAGCAGCTTCAATCCGAGCACCCTTTCGACAGAGACCCAGTACTTC. The V call is TRBV5-1, the J call TRBJ2-5; unclear D gene. CDR3 size: 17 residues. Germline lookup yields CDR1 SGHRS and CDR2 YFSETQ. V was pared by 2 bases and J by 4 bases, with 21 bases between. The whole variable domain, remainder taken from reference TRBV5-1 and TRBJ2-5, is KAGVTQTPRYLIKTRGQQVTLSCSPISGHRSVSWYQQTPGQGLQFLFEYFSETQRNKGNFPGRFSGRQFSNSRSEMNVSTLELGDSALYLCASSFNPSTLSTETQYFGPGTRLLVL.

The chain is built from TRBV4-1 and TRBJ2-7, with TRBD1 identical over 11 bases. Germline trimming cut 0 bases from V and 7 bases from J; bases unmatched to any gene: 2. CDR3 size: 14 residues. From germline, CDR1 is MGHRA and CDR2 YSYEKL. The CDR3 coding sequence is TGCGCCAGCAGCCAAGAGGACAGGGGGCTAGAGCAGTACTTC. Its translation is CASSQEDRGLEQYF.

This clone was found a few times. The chain joins TRBV6-5 to TRBJ2-1; the D is unclear. The CDR3 loop spans 11 amino acids. Deletions cut 4 bases from V and 10 bases from J, with 8 bases between. Per the germline V gene, CDR1 is MNHEY and CDR2 is SVGAGI. The CDR3 sequence is CASSSPAEQFF. The CDR3 DNA is TGTGCCAGCAGTTCCCCGGCGGAGCAGTTCTTC.

V and J are TRBV18 and TRBJ2-1, with 7 nucleotides matching TRBD1. The CDR3 consists of 15 residues. V dropped 3 bases and J dropped 0; count of bases not matched to a gene: 2. Germline CDR1 is KGHSH and CDR2 is LQKENI. For the CDR3, the DNA is TGTGCCAGCTCACCGGACAGGAGCTCCTACAATGAGCAGTTCTTC. Translated: CASSPDRSSYNEQFF.

This chain links TRBV28 with TRBJ1-5; the D gene is possibly TRBD1 (5 bases). The CDR3 is 14 residues long. Trimming took 7 bases from V and 0 from J, leaving 10 bases between them. Germline CDR1 and CDR2: MDHEN and SYDVKM. This CDR3 is CASNAGFSNQPQHF. Written as DNA, the CDR3 is TGTGCCAGCAACGCAGGGTTTAGCAATCAGCCCCAGCATTTT.

This chain joins TRBV6-5 and TRBJ2-3; 7 nucleotides match TRBD1. CDR3 size: 15 residues. The germline CDR1 and CDR2 sequences are MNHEY and SVGAGI. With 5 bases clipped from V and 0 bases from J, the junction kept 5 bases outside the gene matches. The CDR3 DNA sequence: TGTGCCAGCAGTCCCCGGGACAGTAGCACAGATACGCAGTATTTT. Translating it yields CASSPRDSSTDTQYF.

The chain joins TRBV7-2 to TRBJ2-3; 8 bases line up with TRBD1. The ends lost 2 bases at V and 10 bases at J; junction bases unmatched: 5. The CDR3 runs to 13 residues. The V gene's germline CDR1 is SGHTA and CDR2 FQGNSA. CDR3 bases: TGTGCCAGCAGCTTATCAGGACAGGGCTCGCAGTATTTT. Amino acids: CASSLSGQGSQYF.

The gene calls are TRBV5-4 and TRBJ2-6, with 10 positions matching TRBD2. The CDR3 length is 18 residues. With 0 bases clipped from V and 0 bases from J, the junction kept 3 bases outside the gene matches. Germline values: CDR1 SGHNT, CDR2 YYREEE (reference sequence). CDR3 protein: CASSLGASGSSGANVLTF. The DNA of the CDR3 is TGTGCCAGCAGCTTGGGGGCTAGCGGGAGCTCTGGGGCCAACGTCCTGACTTTC.

CDR3 sequence: CASSFGASRIKYNEQFF. CDR3 nucleotides: TGTGCCAGCAGCTTTGGGGCAAGCCGCATCAAATACAATGAGCAGTTCTTC. The chain has TRBV5-4 and TRBJ2-1; D perhaps matches TRBD1 (5 bases). Trimming removed 2 bases from V and 4 bases from J, with 19 bases in between. Germline V gene lookup returns CDR1 SGHNT and CDR2 YYREEE (reference sequence). This CDR3 spans 17 amino acids.

This clone was seen once. V usage is TRBV18 and J usage is TRBJ2-1; 10 nucleotides align to TRBD2. Trimming removed 9 bases from V and 10 bases from J; junction bases left unmatched: 9. The CDR3 consists of 13 residues. Germline V gene data show CDR1 as KGHSH and CDR2 as LQKENI. CDR3 DNA: TGTGCCAGTGCAATAGCGGGACTAGCGGAGCAGTTCTTC. The encoded protein is CASAIAGLAEQFF.

V gene TRBV5-1 combines with J gene TRBJ2-1; 7 nucleotides align to TRBD2. Germline CDR1 SGHRS, CDR2 YFSETQ. The CDR3 extends over 17 amino acids. V trimming: 1 base; J trimming: 0 bases; junction bases outside the gene matches: 7. The CDR3 DNA follows: TGCGCCAGCAGCTTGAGAGGGACTACGAGCTCCTACAATGAGCAGTTCTTC. The encoded protein is CASSLRGTTSSYNEQFF.

As DNA, the CDR3 is TGTGCCAGCAGTAGGGGGCGGAGACAGTTCTTC. It yields the protein CASSRGRRQFF. The gene calls are TRBV25-1 and TRBJ2-1; 7 bases are shared with TRBD1. V shed 5 bases and J 13 bases; nucleotides not matched to a gene: 5. CDR3 size: 11 residues. CDR1 and CDR2 (germline): MGHDK, SYGVNS.

The rearrangement links TRBV5-1 to TRBJ2-3; TRBD2 matches 9 bases. The length of the CDR3 is 18 residues. Per the germline V gene, CDR1 is SGHRS and CDR2 is YFSETQ. V gave up 4 bases and J gave up 5 bases; unmatched junction bases: 17. The CDR3 is CASSPVPGLANSRDTQYF. CDR3 nucleotides: TGCGCCAGCAGCCCGGTACCGGGACTAGCAAATTCCCGAGATACGCAGTATTTT.

J is TRBJ1-1 and V is TRBV19, with D possibly TRBD1 on 6 matching bases. Between the trimmed V and J ends, which lost 4 bases and 1 base, there was a span of 16 bases. Germline assignment: CDR1 LNHDA and CDR2 SQIVND (reference sequence). This CDR3 region has 16 residues. Here the CDR3 reads CASSSLARTANTEAFF. The CDR3 nucleotides read TGTGCCAGTAGTAGTCTTGCCCGGACAGCGAACACTGAAGCTTTCTTT.

The chain combines TRBV29-1 with TRBJ2-1; 7 bases map to TRBD1. Germline CDR1 reads SQVTM; CDR2 reads ANQGSEA. CDR3 length equals 12 residues. With V trimmed by 7 bases and J by 9 bases, 9 bases remained unmatched. The CDR3 nucleotides are TGCAGCGCAGACAGGGTTTCGGGTGAGCAGTTCTTC. This gives the protein CSADRVSGEQFF.

This chain joins TRBV6-5 and TRBJ2-7; 14 bases match TRBD2. V trimming: 6 bases; J trimming: 6 bases; junction bases outside the gene matches: 7. This CDR3 region has 15 residues. CDR1 is MNHEY and CDR2 is SVGAGI in the germline V gene. The CDR3 nucleotides are TGTGCCAGCAGCAAGACTAGCGGGAGGGCCGGCGAGCAGTACTTC. The encoded protein is CASSKTSGRAGEQYF.

This clone is categorized as medium-sized. This chain links TRBV2 with TRBJ2-5; 7 bases match TRBD1. The J segment lost 3 bases and the V segment lost 5 bases, leaving 3 bases of the junction unmatched. The CDR3 extends over 13 amino acids. Germline V gene lookup returns CDR1 SNHLY and CDR2 FYNNEI. Here the CDR3 reads CASSRQGKETQYF. The CDR3 DNA reads as TGTGCCAGCAGTAGACAGGGAAAAGAGACCCAGTACTTC.